Listed below are T cell receptor beta chains from one sample, sequenced in a study of blood T cell repertoires in COVID-19. Repertoires were generated with immunoSEQ multiplex PCR, while TCRdb's copy carries only in-frame clones and drops some. The sample holds some 220,000 clones; about 85% are singletons and the top ten take 4.5% to 5.5%. The sequenced sample was peripheral blood. These receptors originate from a woman in her sixties who had recovered from COVID-19. The CDR3 runs from the conserved cysteine through the conserved F or W. A D gene is named only where the DNA matches it firmly. The listing skips clone size in some rows; elsewhere it reads once, few, many or a size class.

>.|TRBV2|TRBJ1-3|once
CASSDTSGGNTIYF
TGTGCCAGCAGTGACACCTCCGGTGGAAACACCATATATTTT
>TRBD2|TRBV11-2|TRBJ2-5|.
CASSTSSGGAGETQYF
TGTGCCAGCAGTACTTCTAGCGGGGGGGCCGGGGAGACCCAGTACTTC
>TRBD2|TRBV5-1|TRBJ2-5|.
CASSSGLAGRETQYF
TGCGCCAGCAGCTCTGGACTAGCGGGGAGAGAGACCCAGTACTTC
>TRBD1|TRBV30|TRBJ1-2|.
CAWRRDSNYGYTF
TGTGCCTGGAGGAGGGACAGTAACTATGGCTACACCTTC
>.|TRBV2|TRBJ1-4|.
CASSQGPRGDRLFF
TGTGCCAGCAGCCAGGGGCCCCGGGGTGACAGATTGTTTTTT
>TRBD1|TRBV13|TRBJ1-3|.
CASSTPGQGASLYF
TGTGCCAGCAGCACCCCGGGACAGGGGGCCTCCCTATATTTT
>.|TRBV30|TRBJ1-2|once
CAWSVGRDYGYTF
TGTGCCTGGAGTGTTGGGAGGGACTATGGCTACACCTTC
>TRBD1|TRBV18|TRBJ2-7|.
CASSQGQGPEEQYF
TGTGCCAGCTCACAGGGACAGGGGCCGGAGGAGCAGTACTTC
>.|TRBV10-3|TRBJ1-2|.
CAISESPAGFGRKGYTF
TGTGCCATCAGTGAGTCGCCCGCAGGGTTCGGCCGAAAAGGCTACACCTTC
>.|TRBV7-6|TRBJ2-5|.
CASSSIYRDPQETQYF
TGTGCCAGCAGCTCGATATACAGGGACCCTCAAGAGACCCAGTACTTC
>TRBD2|TRBV3-1/TRBV3-2|TRBJ2-1|.
CASSGGLAGYNEQFF
TGTGCCAGCAGCGGGGGACTAGCGGGTTACAATGAGCAGTTCTTC
>.|TRBV3-1/TRBV3-2|TRBJ1-5|few
CASSHGSRDGVYSNQPQHF
TGTGCCAGCAGCCATGGTTCGCGGGACGGAGTTTATAGCAATCAGCCCCAGCATTTT